This T cell receptor (beta chain) was identified in a study of control samples from healthy donors and cancer patients. The V segment lost 4 bases and the J segment 5 bases; nucleotides outside the gene matches: 8. Germline assignment: CDR1 KGHSH and CDR2 LQKENI. This CDR3 comprises 15 residues. Assay used: immunoSEQ multiplex PCR; TCRdb lists only in-frame clones, some missing. Of roughly 100,000 clones in the sample, around 88% were seen once. J is TRBJ1-5 and V is TRBV18, with 7 bases matching TRBD1. The sequence was collected from a man aged 60 to 75 with lung cancer. The sample comprised PBMCs. CDR3 protein: CASSRSRDSDQPQHF. DNA for the CDR3: TGTGCCAGCTCACGATCGAGGGACAGCGATCAGCCCCAGCATTTT.